This T cell receptor beta chain came from a study of blood T cell repertoires in COVID-19. Assay used: immunoSEQ multiplex PCR; TCRdb lists only in-frame clones, some missing. The sample holds around 290,000 clones; around nine tenths are singletons and the top ten take 1.7%. From germline, CDR1 is SGHAT and CDR2 FQNNGV. This CDR3 comprises 15 residues. The V segment lost 2 bases and the J segment 4 bases; nucleotides outside the gene matches: 4. The sample taken for sequencing was PBMCs or T cells enriched from blood (not recorded which). This TCR was recovered from a woman in her thirties or forties who had recovered from COVID-19. This chain links TRBV11-2 with TRBJ2-7; 11 bases line up with TRBD2. This CDR3 reads CASSLILAGGYEQYF. In DNA, the CDR3 is TGTGCCAGCAGCTTAATTCTAGCGGGAGGATACGAGCAGTACTTC. Drawing the rest from reference TRBV11-2 and TRBJ2-7, the complete variable domain is EAGVAQSPRYKIIEKRQSVAFWCNPISGHATLYWYQQILGQGPKLLIQFQNNGVVDDSQLPKDRFSAERLKGVDSTLKIQPAKLEDSAVYLCASSLILAGGYEQYFGPGTRLTVT.